The rows below give T cell receptor beta chains drawn from one sample of a study of blood T cell repertoires in COVID-19. The protocol was immunoSEQ multiplex PCR, while the TCRdb copy is restricted to in-frame clones and leaves out a portion. There are about 130,000 clones in the sample; 79% occur only once, and 35% to 40% lies in the top ten. The specimen sequenced was peripheral blood. The receptors were gathered from a middle-aged man with active or convalescent COVID-19. The CDR3 runs from the conserved cysteine through the conserved F or W. Each record gives: D gene, J gene, V gene, clone size, CDR3 DNA, CDR3 protein. D genes are given only for firm matches. Not every row has a clone size; where given, it reads once, few, many or a size class.

. TRBJ2-7 TRBV3-1/TRBV3-2 . TGTGCCAGCAGCCAAGGATTCGGGGGCGAGCAGTACTTC CASSQGFGGEQYF
. TRBJ2-3 TRBV24-1 . TGTGCCACAAATTCTGGGGCCCCCGGTTATACGCAGTATTTT CATNSGAPGYTQYF
. TRBJ2-3 TRBV6-4 few TGTGCCAGCAGCCCCGGCTGGGGGAGGGATACGCAGTATTTT CASSPGWGRDTQYF
TRBD2 TRBJ2-5 TRBV9 . TGTGCCAGCAACACGGGACTAGACTCTTTGGAGACCCAGTACTTC CASNTGLDSLETQYF
. TRBJ1-2 TRBV27 . TGTGCCAGCAGTTTGAAGGAGCCTAGATATGGCTACACCTTC CASSLKEPRYGYTF
TRBD1 TRBJ1-1 TRBV12-3/TRBV12-4 . TGTGCCAGCAGTAGACAGGGGGCTGAAGCTTTCTTT CASSRQGAEAFF
TRBD2 TRBJ2-5 TRBV30 . TGTGCCCGGGACCTGGGACTAGCGGGCAGTGTGACCCAGTACTTC CARDLGLAGSVTQYF
. TRBJ1-2 TRBV5-6 once TGTGCCAGCAGCTTGGGGGTCGGGTACTATGACTACACCTTC CASSLGVGYYDYTF
. TRBJ2-7 TRBV10-3 . TGTGCCGGAGGTGGGGATAGTATTGACGAGCAGTACTTC CAGGGDSIDEQYF
TRBD1 TRBJ1-2 TRBV30 . TGTGCCTGGAGTCTATTGAATGGACAGGGGAAGGGCTACACCTTC CAWSLLNGQGKGYTF
. TRBJ1-1 TRBV19 once TGTGCCAGTAGTTTGAGGACAGAGAACACTGAAGCTTTCTTT CASSLRTENTEAFF
. TRBJ2-1 TRBV29-1 . TGCAGCCAGACAGAAACCTCCCATGAGCAGTTCTTC CSQTETSHEQFF
. TRBJ1-1 TRBV20-1 . TGCAGTGCCCTGCTGGCCACTGAAGCTTTCTTT CSALLATEAFF
TRBD2 TRBJ2-7 TRBV5-1 . TGCGCCAGCAGCTTGTCCGCGGGAGGATACGAGCAGTACTTC CASSLSAGGYEQYF
TRBD1 TRBJ1-5 TRBV19 . TGTGCCAGCACAGGGGGGGAAACCAGCAATCAGCCCCAGCATTTT CASTGGETSNQPQHF
. TRBJ1-2 TRBV19 . TGTGCCAGTAGTATCGGTTACGGTAACTATGGCTACACCTTC CASSIGYGNYGYTF
TRBD1 TRBJ1-6 TRBV28 . TGTGCCAGCAGAATGAGGACAGGGGAGCATTCACCCCTCCACTTT CASRMRTGEHSPLHF
. TRBJ2-3 TRBV7-3 . TGTGCCAGCAGCTTAACAGCCCCGCGGGGAAGCACAGATACGCAGTATTTT CASSLTAPRGSTDTQYF
TRBD2 TRBJ2-7 TRBV19 . TGTGCCAGTAGTTCGCGGACTAGCACCAGATACGAGCAGTACTTC CASSSRTSTRYEQYF
TRBD2 TRBJ2-1 TRBV5-4 . TGTGCCAGCAGCCCCCCTGGGACTAGCCTACAAGGAGAGCAGTTCTTC CASSPPGTSLQGEQFF
. TRBJ2-3 TRBV29-1 . TGCAGCGTTGACCCGGGTGAGAGCACAGATACGCAGTATTTT CSVDPGESTDTQYF
. TRBJ1-1 TRBV30 . TGTGCCTGGAGTGACTCGCCCACTGAAGCTTTCTTT CAWSDSPTEAFF
TRBD1 TRBJ1-2 TRBV9 . TGTGCCAGCAGCGGCGGGACAGGGGATCCCGGCTACACCTTC CASSGGTGDPGYTF
TRBD2 TRBJ2-1 TRBV7-8 . TGTGCCAGCAGCTTATCAGCGGGGGGGCCCAATGAGCAGTTCTTC CASSLSAGGPNEQFF
TRBD1 TRBJ1-6 TRBV3-1/TRBV3-2 . TGTGCCAGCAGCGACGGACAGGGGAGTTCACCCCTCCACTTT CASSDGQGSSPLHF
. TRBJ2-7 TRBV2 . TGTGCCAGCAGTGATTCTCCCTCCTACGAGCAGTACTTC CASSDSPSYEQYF
. TRBJ1-5 TRBV30 . TGTGCCTGGAGTGTACCATCGGGAGGGGGGAGTAGCCAGCCCCAGCATTTT CAWSVPSGGGSSQPQHF
TRBD1 TRBJ1-2 TRBV28 . TGTGCCAGCAGTTTATGGGCTCAGGGGGCCTATGGCTACACCTTC CASSLWAQGAYGYTF
TRBD1 TRBJ1-4 TRBV5-1 once TGCGCCAGCAGCCCAATGGGGGGACAGGAAAAACTGTTTTTT CASSPMGGQEKLFF
. TRBJ2-7 TRBV12-3/TRBV12-4 . TGTGCCAGCAGTTCCCGAGAGGATGGCGAGCAGTACTTC CASSSREDGEQYF
. TRBJ2-3 TRBV7-3 . TGTGCCAGCAGCTTAAGGGGCGGCACAGATACGCAGTATTTT CASSLRGGTDTQYF